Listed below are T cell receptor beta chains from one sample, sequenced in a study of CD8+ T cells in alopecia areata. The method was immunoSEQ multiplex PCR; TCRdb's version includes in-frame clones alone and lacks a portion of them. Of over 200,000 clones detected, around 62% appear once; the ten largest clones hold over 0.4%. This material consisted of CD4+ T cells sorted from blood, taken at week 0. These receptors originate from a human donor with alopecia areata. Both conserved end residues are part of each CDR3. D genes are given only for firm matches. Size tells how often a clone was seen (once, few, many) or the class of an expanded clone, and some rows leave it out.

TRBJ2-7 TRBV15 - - TGTGCCACCAGCAGAGCCCGTTTCGGTAGCGAGCAGTACTTC CATSRARFGSEQYF
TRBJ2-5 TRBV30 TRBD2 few TGTGCCTGGAGCCCCGGGACTAGCGGGAGGGGGGAGACCCAGTACTTC CAWSPGTSGRGETQYF
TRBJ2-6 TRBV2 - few TGTGCCATCTCGGGGTCTGGGGCCAACGTCCTGACTTTC CAISGSGANVLTF
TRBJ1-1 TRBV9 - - TGTGCCAGCAGCGTAGGAGGCCGTAACACTGAAGCTTTCTTT CASSVGGRNTEAFF
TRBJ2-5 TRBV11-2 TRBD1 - TGTGCCAGCAGCACCCGGTTCGACAGGGGGCCACGGGAGACCCAGTACTTC CASSTRFDRGPRETQYF
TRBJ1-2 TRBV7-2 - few TGTGCCAGCAGCTTTAATCCGGGGAGGCACACCTTC CASSFNPGRHTF
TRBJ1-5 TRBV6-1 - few TGTGCCAGCGTCTCCCGACTCAATCAGCCCCAGCATTTT CASVSRLNQPQHF
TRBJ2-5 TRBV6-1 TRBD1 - TGTGCCAGCAGTGAAGCTAGGGGGCCGAAGGGGGAGACCCAGTACTTC CASSEARGPKGETQYF
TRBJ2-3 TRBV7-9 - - TGTGCCAGCAGCCCACGGGACAACACAGATACGCAGTATTTT CASSPRDNTDTQYF
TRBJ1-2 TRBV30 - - TGTGCCTGGGGCGACACGAGTAACTATGGCTACACCTTC CAWGDTSNYGYTF
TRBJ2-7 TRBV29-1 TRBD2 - TGCAGCGTTGGGTCAGTGGGAGGGCCCTACGAGCAGTACTTC CSVGSVGGPYEQYF
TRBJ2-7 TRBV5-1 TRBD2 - TGCGCCAGCAGCTTGGGTACTAGCGGTGGACAAACCTACGAGCAGTACTTC CASSLGTSGGQTYEQYF
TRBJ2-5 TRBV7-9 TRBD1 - TGTGCCAGCAGCTTGGGACAGTTCCCAGGGACCCAGTACTTC CASSLGQFPGTQYF
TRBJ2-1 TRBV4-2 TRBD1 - TGTGCCAGCAGCCAAGATCTCCACAGGGGGGATGAGCAGTTCTTC CASSQDLHRGDEQFF
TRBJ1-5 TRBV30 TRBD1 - TGTGCCTGGAGGGGACAGGGCACTCAGCCCCAGCATTTT CAWRGQGTQPQHF
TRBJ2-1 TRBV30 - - TGTGCCTGGAGTGGACTTAATGAGCAGTTCTTC CAWSGLNEQFF
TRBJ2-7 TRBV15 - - TGTGCCACCAGCAGAAACTACGAGCAGTACTTC CATSRNYEQYF
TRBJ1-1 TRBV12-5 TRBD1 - TGTGCTAGTGGTCTCACAGGGGGTGTTGAAGCTTTCTTT CASGLTGGVEAFF
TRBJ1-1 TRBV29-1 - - TGCAGCGCTTCGGGGAGGGTAGGCCTTGAAGCTTTCTTT CSASGRVGLEAFF
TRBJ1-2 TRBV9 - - TGTGCCAGCATGGGGGTCGGCTATGGCTACACCTTC CASMGVGYGYTF
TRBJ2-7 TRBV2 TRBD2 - TGTGCCAGCAGAGGCGGGAGCTACGAGCAGTACTTC CASRGGSYEQYF
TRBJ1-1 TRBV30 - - TGTGCCTGGAGTTCCCTTAGACAGCTCCAATCAATGAACACTGAAGCTTTCTTT CAWSSLRQLQSMNTEAFF
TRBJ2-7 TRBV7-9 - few TGTGCCAGCAGCTTCCGGGACACACTCTACGAGCAGTACTTC CASSFRDTLYEQYF
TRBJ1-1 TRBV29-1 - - TGCAGCGTACAGAACACTGAAGCTTTCTTT CSVQNTEAFF
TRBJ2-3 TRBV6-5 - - TGTGCCAGCAGATTAGGATACGGCACAGATACGCAGTATTTT CASRLGYGTDTQYF
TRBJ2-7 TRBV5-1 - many TGCGCCAGCAGCTTGGACCCGGGGGCATGGGAGCAGTACTTC CASSLDPGAWEQYF
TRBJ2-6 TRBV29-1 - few TGCAGCGTTCAGATTGGGGCCAACGTCCTGACTTTC CSVQIGANVLTF
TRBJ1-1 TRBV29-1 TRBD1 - TGCAGCGTCCAGACAGGGGGCGACTATCAAACTGAAGCTTTCTTT CSVQTGGDYQTEAFF
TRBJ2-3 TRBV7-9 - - TGTGCCAGCAGCCCAGCGAATCAACATTTCGATACGCAGTATTTT CASSPANQHFDTQYF
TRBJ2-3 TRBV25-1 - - TGTGCCAGCAGTGAATATTTTAGCACAGATACGCAGTATTTT CASSEYFSTDTQYF
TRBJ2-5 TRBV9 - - TGTGCCAGCAGCGTAGTGCAGCTGGGAACCCAGTACTTC CASSVVQLGTQYF
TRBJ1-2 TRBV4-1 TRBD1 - TGCGCCAGCCAAAGGACAGGAACTCCCTATGGCTACACCTTC CASQRTGTPYGYTF
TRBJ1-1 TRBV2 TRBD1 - TGTGCCAGCAGTCTAATACCGGGACAGGAGGCTTTCTTT CASSLIPGQEAFF
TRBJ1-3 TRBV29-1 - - TGCAGCGTTGAGGCAGAATATGGAAACACCATATATTTT CSVEAEYGNTIYF
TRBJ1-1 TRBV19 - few TGTGCCAGTAGTATCGGACGGTATAACACTGAAGCTTTCTTT CASSIGRYNTEAFF
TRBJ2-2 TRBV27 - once TGTGCCAGCAGTTTAGAAGGCAGGGGAACCGGGGAGCTGTTTTTT CASSLEGRGTGELFF
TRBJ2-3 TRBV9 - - TGTGCCAGCAGCGTCCCCCCTCATCTGTATTTT CASSVPPHLYF
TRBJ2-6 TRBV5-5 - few TGTGCCAGCAGCTCCCAGTCTGGGGCCAACGTCCTGACTTTC CASSSQSGANVLTF
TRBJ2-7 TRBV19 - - TGTGCCAGTAGTATAGACCTCCGGGACCCGTTCTACGAGCAGTACTTC CASSIDLRDPFYEQYF
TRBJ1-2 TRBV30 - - TGTGCCTGGAGTGTACTTACGGCAAACTATGGCTACACCTTC CAWSVLTANYGYTF
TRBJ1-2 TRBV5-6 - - TGTGCCAGCAGCTTGGGGCGGTTCTATGGCTACACCTTC CASSLGRFYGYTF
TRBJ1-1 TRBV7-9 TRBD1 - TGTGCCAGCAGCCTACAGGGGGGCACTGAAGCTTTCTTT CASSLQGGTEAFF
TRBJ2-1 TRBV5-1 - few TGCGCCAGCAGCTTGGCCGGCAATGAGCAGTTCTTC CASSLAGNEQFF
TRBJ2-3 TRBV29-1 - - TGCAGCGTTGGGGGCAGGGCCCGCACAGATACGCAGTATTTT CSVGGRARTDTQYF
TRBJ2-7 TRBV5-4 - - TGTGCCAGCAGCTTGTTCGGGACCTCCTACGAGCAGTACTTC CASSLFGTSYEQYF
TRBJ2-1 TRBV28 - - TGTGCCAGCAGTTTATTAAGGAGCGAGCAGTTCTTC CASSLLRSEQFF